This TCR beta chain is from a study of T cell changes during pregnancy in multiple sclerosis (dated by TCRdb to about 2019). Regarding the complete study: The study looked at changes in the T cell repertoire across pregnancy in women with multiple sclerosis.

As to this clone: Its specific antigen is unknown. No qualities accompany the bases; no much larger clone lies one base away.

Measured from the cysteine to the phenylalanine, the CDR3 is 14 residues long. The only DNA kept is the CDR3, 42 bases in frame from the first base. Trimming removed 6 bases from V and 7 bases from J; the gene matches leave 8 bases unexplained. CDR1 and CDR2, per the germline V gene, are MNHEY and SVGAGI. Libraries were constructed by the immunoSEQ multiplex PCR assay. TCRdb mirrors the immuneACCESS table, restricted to in-frame sequences. Some clones are absent from its copies; in checked studies, under half trace to an unresolved V gene, and the reason for the others is unknown. This sample holds some 60,000 clones; approximately 90% were observed only once. The top ten clones comprise 0.76% of the sample.

This TCR was sampled from a female donor with multiple sclerosis, enrolled in a pregnancy study. Specimen: CD4+ T cells from peripheral blood mononuclear cells, collected in the first trimester of pregnancy. Rearrangement joined TRBV6-5 to TRBJ1-5; 8 of the junction bases match TRBD1. CDR3 reads: CASSLGQGKQPQHF. DNA sequence: TGTGCCAGCAGCCTTGGACAGGGTAAGCAGCCCCAGCATTTT.